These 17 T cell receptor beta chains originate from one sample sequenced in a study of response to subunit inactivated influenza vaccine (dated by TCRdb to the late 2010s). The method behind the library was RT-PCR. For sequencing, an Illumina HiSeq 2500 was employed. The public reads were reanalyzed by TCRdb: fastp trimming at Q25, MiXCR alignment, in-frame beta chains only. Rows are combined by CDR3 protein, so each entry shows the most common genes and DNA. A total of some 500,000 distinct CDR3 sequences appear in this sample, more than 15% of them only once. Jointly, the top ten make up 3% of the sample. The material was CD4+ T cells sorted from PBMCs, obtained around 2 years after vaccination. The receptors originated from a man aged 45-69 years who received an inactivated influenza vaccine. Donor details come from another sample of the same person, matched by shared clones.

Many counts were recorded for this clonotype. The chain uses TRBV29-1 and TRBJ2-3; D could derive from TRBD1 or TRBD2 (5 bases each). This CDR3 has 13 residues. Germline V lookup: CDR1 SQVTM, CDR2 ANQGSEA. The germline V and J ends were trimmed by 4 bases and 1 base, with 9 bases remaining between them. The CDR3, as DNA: TGCAGCGTTGGGTGGGGACGCACAGATACGCAGTATTTT. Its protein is CSVGWGRTDTQYF.

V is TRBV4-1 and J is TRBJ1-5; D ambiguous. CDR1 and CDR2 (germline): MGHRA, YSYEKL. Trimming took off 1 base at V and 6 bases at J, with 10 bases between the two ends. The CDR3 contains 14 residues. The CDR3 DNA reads TGCGCCAGCAGCCAAGTTTTGGGGATTCAGCCCCAGCATTTT. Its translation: CASSQVLGIQPQHF.

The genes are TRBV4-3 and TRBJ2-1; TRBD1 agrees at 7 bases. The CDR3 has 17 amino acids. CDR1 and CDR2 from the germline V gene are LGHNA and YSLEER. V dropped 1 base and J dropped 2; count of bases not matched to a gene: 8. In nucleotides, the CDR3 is TGCGCCAGCAGCCAAGCCAAGGGGGCCAGGGCCTACAATGAGCAGTTCTTC. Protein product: CASSQAKGARAYNEQFF.

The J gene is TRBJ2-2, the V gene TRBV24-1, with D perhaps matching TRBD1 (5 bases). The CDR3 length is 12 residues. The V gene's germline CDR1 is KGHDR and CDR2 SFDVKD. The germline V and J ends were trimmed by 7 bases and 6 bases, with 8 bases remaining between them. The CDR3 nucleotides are TGTGCCACCAGGGCGACAGCCGGGGAGCTGTTTTTT. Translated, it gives CATRATAGELFF.

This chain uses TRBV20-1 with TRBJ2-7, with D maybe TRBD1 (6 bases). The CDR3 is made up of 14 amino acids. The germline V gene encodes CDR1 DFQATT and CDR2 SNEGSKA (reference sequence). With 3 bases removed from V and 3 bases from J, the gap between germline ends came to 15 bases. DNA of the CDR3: TGCAGTGCTAGGGACAGATACAAGCTCTACGAGCAGTACTTC. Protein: CSARDRYKLYEQYF.

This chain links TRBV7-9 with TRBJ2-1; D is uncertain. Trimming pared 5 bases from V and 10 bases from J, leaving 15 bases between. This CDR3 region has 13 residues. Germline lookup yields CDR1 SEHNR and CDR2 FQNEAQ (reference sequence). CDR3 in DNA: TGTGCCAGCAGCCCCACGACACTCCCAGAGCAGTTCTTC. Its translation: CASSPTTLPEQFF.

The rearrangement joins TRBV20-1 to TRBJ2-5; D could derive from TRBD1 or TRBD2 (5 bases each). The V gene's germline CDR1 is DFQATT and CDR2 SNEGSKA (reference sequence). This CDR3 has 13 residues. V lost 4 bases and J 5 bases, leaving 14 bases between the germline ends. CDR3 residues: CSAKTGRRETQYF. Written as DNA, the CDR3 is TGCAGTGCTAAAACGGGGCGTCGTGAGACCCAGTACTTC.

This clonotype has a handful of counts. As DNA, the CDR3 is TGTGCCAGCAGCGAGACTAGTCGATACAATGAGCAGTTCTTC. Amino acid sequence: CASSETSRYNEQFF. J is TRBJ2-1 and V is TRBV9; tentative D call: TRBD2 (6 bases). The V gene's germline CDR1 is SGDLS and CDR2 YYNGEE. The length of the CDR3 is 14 residues. V lost 3 bases to trimming and J lost 4 bases, with 11 bases between them.

CDR3 in amino acids: CATSRDGQETQYF. The CDR3, as DNA: TGTGCCACCAGTCGTGACGGCCAAGAGACCCAGTACTTC. This rearrangement joins TRBV24-1 to TRBJ2-5; D not certain. The CDR3 is 13 residues long. Deletions cut 6 bases from V and 1 base from J, with 8 bases between. CDR1 and CDR2 from the germline V gene are KGHDR and SFDVKD.

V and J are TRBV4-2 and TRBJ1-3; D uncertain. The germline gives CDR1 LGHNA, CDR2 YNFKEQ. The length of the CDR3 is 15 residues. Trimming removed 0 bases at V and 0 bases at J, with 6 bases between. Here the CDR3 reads CASSQDRTSGNTIYF. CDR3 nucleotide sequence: TGTGCCAGCAGCCAAGACAGGACCTCTGGAAACACCATATATTTT.

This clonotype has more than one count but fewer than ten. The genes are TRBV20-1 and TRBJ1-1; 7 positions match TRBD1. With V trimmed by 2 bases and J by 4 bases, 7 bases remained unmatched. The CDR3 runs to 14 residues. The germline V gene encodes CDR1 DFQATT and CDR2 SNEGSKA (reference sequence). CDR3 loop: CSARPTTGITEAFF. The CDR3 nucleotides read TGCAGTGCTAGACCAACGACAGGGATCACTGAAGCTTTCTTT.

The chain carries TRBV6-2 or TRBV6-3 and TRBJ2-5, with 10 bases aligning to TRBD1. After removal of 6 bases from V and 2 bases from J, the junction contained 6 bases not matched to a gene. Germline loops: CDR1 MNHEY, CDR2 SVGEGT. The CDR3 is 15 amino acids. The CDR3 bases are TGTGCCAGCAGCCGACAGGGGGCACGGCAAGAGACCCAGTACTTC. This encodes CASSRQGARQETQYF.

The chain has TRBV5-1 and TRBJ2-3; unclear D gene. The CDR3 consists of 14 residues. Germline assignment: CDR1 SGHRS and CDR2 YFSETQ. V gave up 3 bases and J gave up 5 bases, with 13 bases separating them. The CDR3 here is CASSWTTMLDTQYF. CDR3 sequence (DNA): TGCGCCAGCAGCTGGACCACCATGCTAGATACGCAGTATTTT.

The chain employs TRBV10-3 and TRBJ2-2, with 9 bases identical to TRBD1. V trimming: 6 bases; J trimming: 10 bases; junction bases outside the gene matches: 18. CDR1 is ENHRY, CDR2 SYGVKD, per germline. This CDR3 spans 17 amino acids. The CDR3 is CAISRGILGQGNAELFF. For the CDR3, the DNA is TGTGCCATCAGCCGAGGAATACTTGGACAGGGGAACGCGGAGCTGTTTTTT.

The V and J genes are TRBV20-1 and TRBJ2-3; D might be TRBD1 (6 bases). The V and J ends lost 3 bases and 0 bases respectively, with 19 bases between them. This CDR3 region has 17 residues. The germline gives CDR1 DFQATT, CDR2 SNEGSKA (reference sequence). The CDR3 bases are TGCAGTGCTAGGGACATTTTGGGGGCGCCTAGCACAGATACGCAGTATTTT. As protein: CSARDILGAPSTDTQYF.

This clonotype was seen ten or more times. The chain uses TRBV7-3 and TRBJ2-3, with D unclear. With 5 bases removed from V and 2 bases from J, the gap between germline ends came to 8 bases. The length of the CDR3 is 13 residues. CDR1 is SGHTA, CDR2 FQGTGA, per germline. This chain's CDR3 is CASSRRFTDTQYF. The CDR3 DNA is TGTGCCAGCAGCCGCAGATTCACAGATACGCAGTATTTT. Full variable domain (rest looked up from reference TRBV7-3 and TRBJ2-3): GAGVSQTPSNKVTEKGKYVELRCDPISGHTALYWYRQSLGQGPEFLIYFQGTGAADDSGLPNDRFFAVRPEGSVSTLKIQRTERGDSAVYLCASSRRFTDTQYFGPGTRLTVL.

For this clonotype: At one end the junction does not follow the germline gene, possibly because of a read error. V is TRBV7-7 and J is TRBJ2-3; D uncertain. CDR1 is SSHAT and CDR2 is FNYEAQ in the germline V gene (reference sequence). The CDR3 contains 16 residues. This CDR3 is CASSLGGQISTDTQYF. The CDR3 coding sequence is TGTGCTAGCAGCTTAGGTGGCCAGATTAGCACAGATACGCAGTATTTT.